A selection of T cell receptor beta chains follows, all from one sample in a study of lymphopenia after photon versus proton radiotherapy. Profiled with immunoSEQ multiplex PCR; TCRdb holds only in-frame clones, not every one. The sample has about 58,000 clones, roughly 83% seen once; the top ten hold about 2%. The starting material was peripheral blood, obtained from a patient treated with proton-based radiotherapy. The receptors come from a man in his sixties with pancreatic cancer. Each CDR3 is given with its conserved first and last residue. D genes are given only for firm matches. Clone sizes are given selectively: once, few, many, or a class where the clone is expanded.

. | TRBJ2-5 | 12 | TRBV6-6 | . | CASTQAGETQYF | TGTGCCAGCACCCAGGCTGGGGAGACCCAGTACTTC
. | TRBJ1-1 | 13 | TRBV30 | . | CAWADQGRPEAFF | TGTGCCTGGGCCGACCAGGGGAGGCCTGAAGCTTTCTTT
. | TRBJ1-2 | 17 | TRBV14 | . | CASSQSTGIVSNYGYTF | TGTGCCAGCAGCCAATCTACAGGGATCGTCTCGAACTATGGCTACACCTTC
TRBD1 | TRBJ2-4 | 15 | TRBV5-6 | . | CASSPGTGAKNIQYF | TGTGCCAGCAGCCCGGGGACAGGAGCCAAAAACATTCAGTACTTC
. | TRBJ2-1 | 12 | TRBV2 | medium-sized | CASSDDSNEQFF | TGTGCCAGCAGTGACGACAGCAATGAGCAGTTCTTC
TRBD1 | TRBJ1-5 | 15 | TRBV28 | . | CASSATNRGRHAQHF | TGTGCCAGCAGTGCTACCAACAGGGGGCGGCATGCCCAGCATTTT
. | TRBJ2-3 | 14 | TRBV7-3 | . | CASSLSPGADTQYF | TGTGCCAGCAGCTTAAGCCCGGGAGCAGATACGCAGTATTTT
. | TRBJ1-4 | 15 | TRBV28 | . | CASSSTGTLGEKLFF | TGTGCCAGCAGTTCCACCGGGACTTTGGGGGAAAAACTGTTTTTT
. | TRBJ2-1 | 13 | TRBV6-6 | few | CASTSLRRDEQFF | TGTGCCAGCACCTCCCTAAGGAGAGATGAGCAGTTCTTC
. | TRBJ1-1 | 13 | TRBV29-1 | . | CSGRGGSITEAFF | TGCAGCGGACGAGGGGGAAGCATCACTGAAGCTTTCTTT
. | TRBJ2-3 | 16 | TRBV4-1 | . | CASSQLGLGSSDTQYF | TGCGCCAGCAGCCAACTCGGCCTGGGGAGTTCAGATACGCAGTATTTT
TRBD1 | TRBJ2-7 | 13 | TRBV2 | . | CASNRQGGYEQYF | TGTGCCAGCAACCGACAGGGTGGCTACGAGCAGTACTTC
. | TRBJ2-7 | 15 | TRBV2 | . | CASSLRLGRTYEQYF | TGTGCCAGCAGTCTCCGACTCGGGCGCACCTACGAGCAGTACTTC
. | TRBJ2-1 | 13 | TRBV2 | . | CASSLSWGHEQFF | TGTGCCAGCAGTTTAAGCTGGGGGCATGAGCAGTTCTTC
. | TRBJ1-4 | 9 | TRBV25-1 | . | CASSEKLFF | TGTGCCAGCTCAGAAAAACTGTTTTTT
TRBD2 | TRBJ2-1 | 15 | TRBV7-9 | medium-sized | CASSSRTSGSNEQFF | TGTGCCAGCAGCTCACGGACTAGCGGGAGCAATGAGCAGTTCTTC
. | TRBJ1-1 | 15 | TRBV4-1 | . | CASSQGRTDLTEAFF | TGCGCCAGCAGCCAGGGGCGTACCGACCTCACTGAAGCTTTCTTT
TRBD1 | TRBJ1-1 | 13 | TRBV10-3 | . | CATGQGLGAEAFF | TGTGCCACCGGACAGGGCCTTGGCGCTGAAGCTTTCTTT
. | TRBJ2-7 | 13 | TRBV27 | . | CASSLTGTYEQYF | TGTGCCAGCAGTTTAACAGGAACCTACGAGCAGTACTTC
. | TRBJ2-3 | 15 | TRBV7-9 | few | CASSLVASSTDTQYF | TGTGCCAGCAGCTTAGTGGCCTCAAGCACAGATACGCAGTATTTT
TRBD1 | TRBJ1-1 | 19 | TRBV15 | . | CATSSPGQALLNPDTEAFF | TGTGCCACCAGCAGTCCGGGACAGGCACTACTAAATCCGGACACTGAAGCTTTCTTT
TRBD2 | TRBJ2-1 | 17 | TRBV28 | . | CASSPALGLAGGNEQFF | TGTGCCAGCAGTCCGGCTCTTGGACTAGCGGGAGGCAATGAGCAGTTCTTC
TRBD1 | TRBJ2-7 | 15 | TRBV28 | . | CASSLSGQGEYEQYF | TGTGCCAGCAGTTTATCGGGACAGGGAGAGTACGAGCAGTACTTC
. | TRBJ2-7 | 13 | TRBV2 | . | CASMGGDSYEQYF | TGTGCCAGCATGGGGGGTGACTCCTACGAGCAGTACTTC
TRBD2 | TRBJ2-3 | 16 | TRBV9 | . | CASSQTSGGSTDTQYF | TGTGCCAGCAGCCAAACTAGCGGGGGTAGCACAGATACGCAGTATTTT
. | TRBJ1-1 | 13 | TRBV18 | . | CASSTEQGTEAFF | TGTGCCAGCTCTACAGAACAGGGCACTGAAGCTTTCTTT
TRBD1 | TRBJ1-1 | 14 | TRBV19 | . | CASSITGVNTEAFF | TGTGCCAGTAGTATCACAGGGGTGAACACTGAAGCTTTCTTT
TRBD1 | TRBJ1-1 | 15 | TRBV6-5 | once | CASSFSGQGNTEAFF | TGTGCCAGCAGTTTCTCGGGACAGGGGAACACTGAAGCTTTCTTT
. | TRBJ1-2 | 13 | TRBV4-1 | . | CASSQAVAYGYTF | TGCGCCAGCAGCCAAGCCGTCGCTTATGGCTACACCTTC
. | TRBJ2-7 | 15 | TRBV18 | once | CASSPLRGNSYEQYF | TGTGCCAGCTCACCACTGAGGGGAAACTCCTACGAGCAGTACTTC
. | TRBJ1-1 | 12 | TRBV18 | once | CASSPTTREAFF | TGTGCCAGCTCACCAACTACCCGTGAAGCTTTCTTT
TRBD1 | TRBJ2-7 | 15 | TRBV27 | once | CASSGGQGLSYEQYF | TGTGCCAGCAGTGGCGGACAGGGATTGTCCTACGAGCAGTACTTC
. | TRBJ1-4 | 14 | TRBV7-9 | . | CASSLGGRDEKLFF | TGTGCCAGCAGCTTAGGGGGTCGGGATGAAAAACTGTTTTTT
. | TRBJ2-3 | 16 | TRBV4-2 | . | CASSQEGGRRTDTQYF | TGTGCCAGCAGCCAAGAAGGGGGGAGAAGAACAGATACGCAGTATTTT
. | TRBJ1-3 | 13 | TRBV19 | . | CASRGISGNTIYF | TGTGCCAGTAGGGGGATCTCTGGAAACACCATATATTTT
. | TRBJ1-5 | 14 | TRBV7-2 | . | CASSQDSSNQPQHF | TGTGCCAGCAGCCAGGACAGCAGCAATCAGCCCCAGCATTTT
. | TRBJ2-2 | 14 | TRBV7-9 | . | CASSSSRGTGELFF | TGTGCCAGCAGCTCAAGTCGGGGGACCGGGGAGCTGTTTTTT
TRBD1 | TRBJ2-7 | 15 | TRBV7-9 | . | CASSSERQGGSEQYF | TGTGCCAGCAGCTCCGAGAGACAGGGGGGGTCCGAGCAGTACTTC
TRBD1 | TRBJ2-7 | 14 | TRBV7-6 | . | CASSSDPLDREQYF | TGTGCCAGCAGCTCGGACCCCCTGGACAGGGAGCAGTACTTC
. | TRBJ1-3 | 16 | TRBV30 | . | CAWSVALQGSGNTIYF | TGTGCCTGGAGTGTAGCTTTACAGGGTTCCGGAAACACCATATATTTT
TRBD1 | TRBJ1-2 | 14 | TRBV7-3 | . | CASSATGQGGPQTF | TGTGCCAGCAGCGCGACGGGACAGGGGGGACCGCAAACCTTC
. | TRBJ2-5 | 13 | TRBV29-1 | . | CSVTGLEGETQYF | TGCAGCGTTACGGGACTCGAGGGAGAGACCCAGTACTTC
TRBD2 | TRBJ2-5 | 13 | TRBV10-2 | . | CASRLAGQETQYF | TGCGCCAGCCGGCTAGCGGGACAAGAGACCCAGTACTTC
. | TRBJ2-3 | 14 | TRBV7-2 | . | CASIEGPSTDTQYF | TGTGCCAGCATCGAGGGTCCGAGCACAGATACGCAGTATTTT
. | TRBJ1-2 | 13 | TRBV5-1 | . | CASSLGRDYGYTF | TGCGCCAGCAGCTTAGGCAGGGACTATGGCTACACCTTC
TRBD2 | TRBJ2-1 | 15 | TRBV19 | . | CASSILAGEDVEQFF | TGTGCCAGTAGTATACTAGCGGGAGAGGATGTTGAGCAGTTCTTC
TRBD2 | TRBJ2-1 | 16 | TRBV7-9 | . | CASSPTSGSSYNEQFF | TGTGCCAGCAGCCCGACTAGCGGGAGCTCCTACAATGAGCAGTTCTTC
TRBD2 | TRBJ2-7 | 15 | TRBV7-2 | . | CASSQSVAGVDEQYF | TGTGCCAGCAGTCAAAGTGTAGCGGGAGTGGACGAGCAGTACTTC
TRBD2 | TRBJ2-1 | 13 | TRBV27 | . | CASSPWGGNEQFF | TGTGCCAGCAGTCCCTGGGGGGGAAATGAGCAGTTCTTC
. | TRBJ2-1 | 14 | TRBV4-1 | once | CASSLGGVANEQFF | TGCGCCAGCAGCTTGGGGGGAGTGGCGAATGAGCAGTTCTTC
TRBD1 | TRBJ2-5 | 12 | TRBV6-5 | . | CASRQGVETQYF | TGTGCCAGCAGGCAGGGGGTAGAGACCCAGTACTTC
TRBD2 | TRBJ2-1 | 16 | TRBV19 | few | CASSIAGLVVYNEQFF | TGTGCCAGTAGTATAGCCGGACTAGTAGTCTACAATGAGCAGTTCTTC
. | TRBJ2-3 | 16 | TRBV5-4 | . | CASSARYERASDTQYF | TGTGCCAGCAGCGCACGTTACGAGAGGGCCTCAGATACGCAGTATTTT
TRBD1 | TRBJ1-1 | 17 | TRBV4-1 | . | CASSQGTGLKLNTEAFF | TGCGCCAGCAGCCAAGGGACAGGGCTCAAGCTGAACACTGAAGCTTTCTTT